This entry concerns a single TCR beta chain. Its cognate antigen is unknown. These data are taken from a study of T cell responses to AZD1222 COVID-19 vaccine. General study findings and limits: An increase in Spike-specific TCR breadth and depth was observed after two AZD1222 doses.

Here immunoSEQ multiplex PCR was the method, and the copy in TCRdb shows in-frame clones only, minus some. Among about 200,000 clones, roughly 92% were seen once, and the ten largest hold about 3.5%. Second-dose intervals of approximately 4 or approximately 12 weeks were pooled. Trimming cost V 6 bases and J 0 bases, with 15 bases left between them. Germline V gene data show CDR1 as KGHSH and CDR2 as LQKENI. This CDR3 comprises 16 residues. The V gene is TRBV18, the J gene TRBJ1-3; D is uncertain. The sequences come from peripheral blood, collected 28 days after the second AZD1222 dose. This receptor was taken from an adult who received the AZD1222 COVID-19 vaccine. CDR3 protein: CASSPFPDLSGNTIYF. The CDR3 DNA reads TGTGCCAGCTCGCCCTTTCCTGACCTCTCTGGAAACACCATATATTTT. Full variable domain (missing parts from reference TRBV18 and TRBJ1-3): NAGVMQNPRHLVRRRGQEARLRCSPMKGHSHVYWYRQLPEEGLKFMVYLQKENIIDESGMPKERFSAEFPKEGPSILRIQQVVRGDSAAYFCASSPFPDLSGNTIYFGEGSWLTVV.